The clone carrying this TCR beta chain was detected only a few times. This record belongs to a study of blood T cells in healthy people across ages. With a J-beta primer mix and a sample-barcoded 5' primer, a second PCR ran about 7 to 12 cycles. From the 5' RACE reads, TCRdb called clonotypes with MiXCR, one entry per CDR3 protein. In the table there are around 1,700,000 distinct CDR3 sequences, 28% of which are singletons. The TCR sequence derives from a woman aged 25 to 39 in good health. Material for sequencing was blood.

CDR3 in amino acids: CASSLGGGAEEQFF. DNA of the CDR3: TGTGCCAGCAGCTTAGGCGGGGGGGCTGAGGAGCAGTTCTTC. The chain employs TRBV11-1 and TRBJ2-1; 9 bases fit TRBD2. The CDR3 has 14 residues. Germline values: CDR1 SGHAT, CDR2 FQDESV (reference sequence). Losses at the gene ends were 1 base for V and 10 bases for J; bases not matched to a gene: 5.